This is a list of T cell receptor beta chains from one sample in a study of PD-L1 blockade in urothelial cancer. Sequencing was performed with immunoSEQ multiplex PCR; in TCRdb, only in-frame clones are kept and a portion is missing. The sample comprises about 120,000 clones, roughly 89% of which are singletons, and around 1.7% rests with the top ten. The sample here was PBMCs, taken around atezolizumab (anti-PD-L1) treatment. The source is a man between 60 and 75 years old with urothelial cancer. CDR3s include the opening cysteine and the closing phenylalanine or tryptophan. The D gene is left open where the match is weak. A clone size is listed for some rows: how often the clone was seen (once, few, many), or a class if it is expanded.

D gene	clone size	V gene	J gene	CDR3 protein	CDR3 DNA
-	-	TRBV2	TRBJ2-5	CASSSQWAGALQETQYF	TGTGCCAGCAGCTCCCAGTGGGCGGGGGCCCTCCAAGAGACCCAGTACTTC
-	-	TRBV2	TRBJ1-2	CADRQELRTGYTF	TGTGCCGACCGACAGGAACTCAGGACGGGCTACACCTTC
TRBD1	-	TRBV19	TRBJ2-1	CASTPDQGAYNEQFF	TGTGCCAGTACCCCTGACCAGGGGGCATACAATGAGCAGTTCTTC
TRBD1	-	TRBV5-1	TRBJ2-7	CASSLLRDRASYEQYF	TGCGCCAGCAGCTTGTTAAGGGACAGGGCCTCCTACGAGCAGTACTTC
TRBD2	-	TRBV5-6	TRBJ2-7	CASSLPSGGAYEQYF	TGTGCCAGCAGCCTTCCTAGCGGGGGAGCCTACGAGCAGTACTTC
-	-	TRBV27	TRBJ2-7	CASSFGGPSYEQYF	TGTGCCAGCAGTTTTGGAGGACCGTCCTACGAGCAGTACTTC
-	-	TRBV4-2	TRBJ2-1	CASSQGSSSYNEQFF	TGTGCCAGCAGCCAAGGTAGCAGCTCCTACAATGAGCAGTTCTTC
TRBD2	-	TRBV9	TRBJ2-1	CASSSSTRTSGRTYNEQFF	TGTGCCAGCAGCAGTAGTACTCGGACTAGCGGGAGGACCTACAATGAGCAGTTCTTC
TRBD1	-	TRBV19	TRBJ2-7	CASSITGVGEQYF	TGTGCCAGTAGTATAACAGGGGTAGGCGAGCAGTACTTC
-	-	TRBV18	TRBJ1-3	CASSPQQGSGNTIYF	TGTGCCAGCTCACCTCAACAGGGCTCTGGAAACACCATATATTTT
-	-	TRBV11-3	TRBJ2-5	CASSPGWQSQETQYF	TGTGCCAGCAGCCCAGGGTGGCAGAGTCAAGAGACCCAGTACTTC
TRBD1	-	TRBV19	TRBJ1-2	CASRHNGQGTRKLTYGYTF	TGTGCCAGTAGACACAACGGACAGGGAACAAGGAAACTTACCTATGGCTACACCTTC
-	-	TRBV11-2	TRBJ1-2	CASSLGDTRTNYGYTF	TGTGCCAGCAGCTTAGGGGACACCAGAACTAACTATGGCTACACCTTC
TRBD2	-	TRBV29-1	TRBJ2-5	CSVAKGTSGTQETQYF	TGCAGCGTCGCAAAGGGGACTAGCGGTACCCAAGAGACCCAGTACTTC
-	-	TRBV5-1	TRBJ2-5	CASSLVGGAEKTQYF	TGCGCCAGCAGCTTGGTTGGCGGGGCAGAGAAGACCCAGTACTTC
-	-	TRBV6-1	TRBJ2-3	CASSENRAGGRDTQYF	TGTGCCAGCAGTGAAAACCGCGCAGGGGGGCGCGATACGCAGTATTTT
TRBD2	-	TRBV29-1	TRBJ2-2	CSVVLAGGFTGELFF	TGCAGCGTTGTCTTAGCGGGAGGGTTCACCGGGGAGCTGTTTTTT
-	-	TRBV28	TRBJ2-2	CASTLLANTGELFF	TGTGCCAGCACCCTACTCGCGAACACCGGGGAGCTGTTTTTT
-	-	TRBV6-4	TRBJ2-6	CASSDSSRANVLTF	TGTGCCAGCAGTGACTCGTCAAGGGCCAACGTCCTGACTTTC
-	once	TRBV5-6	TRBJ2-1	CASSLEARAYNEQFF	TGTGCCAGCAGCTTGGAAGCCCGGGCCTACAATGAGCAGTTCTTC
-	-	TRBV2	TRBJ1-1	CASSEEQTVNTEAFF	TGTGCCAGCAGTGAGGAACAGACGGTTAACACTGAAGCTTTCTTT
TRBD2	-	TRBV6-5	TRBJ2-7	CASSLGLAANEQYF	TGTGCCAGCAGTTTGGGACTAGCGGCAAACGAGCAGTACTTC
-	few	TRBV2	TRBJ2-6	CASSDQRSGANVLTF	TGTGCCAGCAGTGATCAGCGCTCTGGGGCCAACGTCCTGACTTTC
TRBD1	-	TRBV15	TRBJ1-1	CATSRVQGLYNTEAFF	TGTGCCACCAGCAGAGTACAGGGGCTATACAACACTGAAGCTTTCTTT
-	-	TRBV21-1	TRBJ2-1	CASSRVEGTSGGYYNEQFF	TGTGCCAGCAGTCGGGTGGAAGGGACTAGCGGGGGTTACTACAATGAGCAGTTCTTC
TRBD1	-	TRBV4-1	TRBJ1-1	CASSYAGTGATEAFF	TGCGCCAGCAGCTATGCCGGGACAGGGGCCACTGAAGCTTTCTTT
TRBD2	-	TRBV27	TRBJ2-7	CASSPGGGAYEQYF	TGTGCCAGCAGTCCCGGGGGGGGCGCCTACGAGCAGTACTTC
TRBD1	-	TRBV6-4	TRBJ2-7	CASSLPRDRGVEQYF	TGTGCCAGCAGCCTTCCCAGGGACAGGGGAGTCGAGCAGTACTTC
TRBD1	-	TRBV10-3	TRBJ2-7	CAISELGTGTYEQYF	TGTGCCATCAGTGAGTTGGGGACAGGTACCTACGAGCAGTACTTC
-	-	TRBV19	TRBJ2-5	CASSNSGKETQYF	TGTGCCAGTAGTAACAGCGGAAAAGAGACCCAGTACTTC
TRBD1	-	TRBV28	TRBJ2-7	CASSLTAGTGVGYEQYF	TGTGCCAGCAGTTTAACGGCCGGGACAGGGGTTGGGTACGAGCAGTACTTC
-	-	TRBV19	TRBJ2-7	CASRALPGDEQYF	TGTGCCAGTAGGGCGCTCCCCGGGGACGAGCAGTACTTC
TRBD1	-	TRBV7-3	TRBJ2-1	CASSKKDRGEGNEQFF	TGTGCCAGCAGCAAAAAGGACAGGGGTGAAGGCAATGAGCAGTTCTTC
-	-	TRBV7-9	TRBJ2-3	CASSLELSGVDTQYF	TGTGCCAGCAGCTTAGAGTTATCGGGAGTGGATACGCAGTATTTT
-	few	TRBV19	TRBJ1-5	CATAGSFNQPQHF	TGTGCCACAGCGGGGAGTTTCAATCAGCCCCAGCATTTT
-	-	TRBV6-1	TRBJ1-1	CASSEYEYTEAFF	TGTGCCAGCAGTGAATATGAGTACACTGAAGCTTTCTTT
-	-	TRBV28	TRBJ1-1	CASSPYGVNTEAFF	TGTGCCAGCAGTCCCTACGGGGTAAATACTGAAGCTTTCTTT
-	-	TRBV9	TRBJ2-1	CASSLMGGDLRNNEQFF	TGTGCCAGCAGCCTTATGGGGGGAGACCTAAGAAACAATGAGCAGTTCTTC
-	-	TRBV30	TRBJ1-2	CAWSVMSGNYGYTF	TGTGCCTGGAGTGTAATGTCAGGGAACTATGGCTACACCTTC
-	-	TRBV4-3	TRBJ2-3	CASSQDWGPSRADTQYF	TGCGCCAGCAGCCAAGATTGGGGGCCGAGCAGGGCAGATACGCAGTATTTT
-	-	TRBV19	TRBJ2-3	CASSMRAGGTDTQYF	TGTGCCAGTAGTATGAGGGCCGGGGGCACAGATACGCAGTATTTT
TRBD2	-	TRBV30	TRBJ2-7	CAWSRLAHGRDEQYF	TGTGCCTGGAGTAGACTAGCCCATGGGCGGGACGAGCAGTACTTC
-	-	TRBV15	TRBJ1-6	CATSRGGGRVNSPLHF	TGTGCCACCAGCAGGGGGGGAGGGAGGGTGAATTCACCCCTCCACTTT
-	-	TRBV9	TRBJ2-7	CASSVGGTGTYEQYF	TGTGCCAGCAGCGTAGGGGGAACCGGGACCTACGAGCAGTACTTC
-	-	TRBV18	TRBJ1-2	CASSDQGLGYTF	TGTGCCAGCTCAGATCAGGGGCTTGGCTACACCTTC
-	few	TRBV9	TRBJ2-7	CASSVSPSGEQYF	TGTGCCAGCAGCGTAAGCCCGAGCGGGGAGCAGTACTTC
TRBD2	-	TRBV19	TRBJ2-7	CASKDGRAEVYEQYF	TGTGCCAGTAAGGACGGGAGGGCCGAGGTCTACGAGCAGTACTTC
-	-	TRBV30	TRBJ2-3	CAWSLPRRTDTQYF	TGTGCCTGGAGTCTCCCGAGGCGCACAGATACGCAGTATTTT
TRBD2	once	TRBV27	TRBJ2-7	CASSLYGASGNPYF	TGTGCCAGCAGTTTGTACGGTGCTAGCGGGAATCCGTACTTC
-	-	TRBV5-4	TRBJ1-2	CASSLDSTNYGYTF	TGTGCCAGCAGCTTGGACAGTACTAACTATGGCTACACCTTC
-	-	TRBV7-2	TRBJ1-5	CASSLVSGGNNNQPQHF	TGTGCCAGCAGCTTAGTCTCGGGGGGTAATAACAATCAGCCCCAGCATTTT
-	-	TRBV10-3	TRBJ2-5	CAISGGETQYF	TGTGCCATCAGCGGGGGAGAGACCCAGTACTTC
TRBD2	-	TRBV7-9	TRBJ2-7	CASSPGINGTRVFYEQYF	TGTGCCAGCAGTCCAGGGATTAACGGGACTAGGGTCTTCTACGAGCAGTACTTC